The clone carrying this TCR beta chain was counted between two and nine times. What it recognizes is unknown. The data are from a study of blood T cells in healthy people across ages. Overall study findings and caveats: The unsorted PBMCs prevented any conclusive comparison of naive versus antigen-experienced cells. Per million T cells, TCR beta diversity dropped about linearly as age rose.

A J-beta primer mix and a sample-barcoded 5' primer were used in a second PCR of roughly 6 to 12 cycles. In TCRdb, the 5' RACE reads were re-called with MiXCR into one record per CDR3 protein. The sample carries around 710,000 distinct CDR3 sequences, more than 40% recorded once. CDR1 and CDR2 from the germline V gene are LGHDT and YNNKEL (reference sequence). Trimming took off 0 bases at V and 9 bases at J, with 14 bases between the two ends. The CDR3 length is 14 residues. The receptor was derived from a woman aged 55-69 years in good health. The chain joins TRBV3-1 to TRBJ2-5, with D possibly being TRBD2 (7 bases). Sample: blood. The CDR3 is CASSQEGGDEAQYF. Written as DNA, the CDR3 is TGTGCCAGCAGCCAAGAAGGGGGGGATGAGGCCCAGTACTTC.